Listed here are 30 T cell receptor beta chains from one sample, sequenced in a study of blood T cell repertoires in COVID-19. Profiling relied on immunoSEQ multiplex PCR, and the TCRdb table lists in-frame clones only, not all of them. The sample records roughly 300,000 clones, about nine tenths being singletons. Material for sequencing was PBMCs or T cells enriched from blood (not recorded which). These receptors came from a woman in her thirties who had recovered from COVID-19.

This rearrangement joins TRBV27 to TRBJ2-1, with a tentative D call TRBD1 (7 bases). The CDR3 loop spans 19 amino acids. V was trimmed by 4 bases and J by 0 bases, leaving 22 bases between them. Germline V gene lookup returns CDR1 MNHEY and CDR2 SMNVEV (reference sequence). CDR3 coding DNA: TGTGCCAGCAGTTCCTCCTACGTCCTTCAGGGGGGCTCCTACAATGAGCAGTTCTTC. Its translation: CASSSSYVLQGGSYNEQFF.

The chain recombines TRBV18 with TRBJ1-3; D remains unclear. Looked up from germline, CDR1 is KGHSH and CDR2 is LQKENI. The CDR3 runs to 16 residues. V lost 0 bases and J lost 2, with 11 bases in between. The CDR3 coding sequence is TGTGCCAGCTCACCACCCCAGCCCGGAGCTGGAAACACCATATATTTT. Protein: CASSPPQPGAGNTIYF.

This chain connects TRBV24-1 to TRBJ2-5, with 12 nucleotides matching TRBD2. The germline CDR1 and CDR2 sequences are KGHDR and SFDVKD. The V and J ends lost 4 bases and 5 bases, in that order; junction bases with no gene match: 4. This CDR3 spans 15 amino acids. The CDR3 loop reads CATSDLTSGSETQYF. DNA for the CDR3: TGTGCCACCAGTGACCTGACTAGCGGGAGTGAGACCCAGTACTTC.

This chain connects TRBV28 to TRBJ2-3; 9 positions agree with TRBD1. V lost 6 bases and J lost 4; bases outside the gene matches: 8. There are 15 residues in the CDR3. Germline V CDR1 and CDR2: MDHEN, SYDVKM. CDR3 bases: TGTGCCAGCAGACCCCCGGGACAGGGATCAGATACGCAGTATTTT. Translation gives CASRPPGQGSDTQYF. Drawing the rest from reference TRBV28 and TRBJ2-3, the complete variable domain is DVKVTQSSRYLVKRTGEKVFLECVQDMDHENMFWYRQDPGLGLRLIYFSYDVKMKEKGDIPEGYSVSREKKERFSLILESASTNQTSMYLCASRPPGQGSDTQYFGPGTRLTVL.

Regarding this clone: At the DNA level, this CDR3 is encoded by other sequences in the same sample as well. The rearrangement joins TRBV28 to TRBJ2-3; 8 bases match TRBD2. The CDR3 consists of 15 residues. Germline CDR1 is MDHEN and CDR2 is SYDVKM. With V trimmed by 4 bases and J by 0 bases, 3 bases remained unmatched. CDR3 region: CASSWASGSTDTQYF. CDR3 bases: TGTGCCAGCAGTTGGGCTAGCGGGAGCACAGATACGCAGTATTTT.

The V gene is TRBV28, the J gene TRBJ1-5; the match to TRBD1 covers 8 bases. Germline CDR1 MDHEN, CDR2 SYDVKM. This CDR3 comprises 15 residues. J lost 4 bases, V lost 7 bases, and 9 bases had no gene match. CDR3 residues: CASTSGTGGNQPQHF. The CDR3 coding sequence is TGTGCCAGCACCTCTGGGACAGGAGGGAATCAGCCCCAGCATTTT. Supplemented by reference TRBV28 and TRBJ1-5, the full variable domain reads DVKVTQSSRYLVKRTGEKVFLECVQDMDHENMFWYRQDPGLGLRLIYFSYDVKMKEKGDIPEGYSVSREKKERFSLILESASTNQTSMYLCASTSGTGGNQPQHFGDGTRLSIL.

The J gene is TRBJ2-7, the V gene TRBV11-2; D perhaps matches TRBD2 (6 bases). CDR1 and CDR2 from the germline V gene are SGHAT and FQNNGV. The CDR3 loop spans 15 amino acids. V was pared by 5 bases and J by 0 bases, with 14 bases between. CDR3: CASSVQASVSYEQYF. The CDR3 DNA is TGTGCCAGCAGCGTGCAGGCTAGCGTCTCCTACGAGCAGTACTTC.

The chain carries TRBV28 and TRBJ2-3, with TRBD1 identical over 7 bases. This CDR3 contains 16 residues. Germline V gene lookup returns CDR1 MDHEN and CDR2 SYDVKM. V gave up 3 bases and J gave up 2 bases; unmatched junction bases: 8. The DNA for the CDR3 is TGTGCCAGCAGTTTCTTGGAACAGGGGAACACAGATACGCAGTATTTT. This translates into CASSFLEQGNTDTQYF.

To note about this clone: The junction departs from the called germline gene at one end, perhaps through a read error. This chain uses TRBV11-2 with TRBJ2-1, with TRBD1 identical over 11 bases. The CDR3 spans 14 residues. Per germline, CDR1 SGHAT and CDR2 FQNNGV. This chain's CDR3 is CASSSNPSGTGGVF. The CDR3 DNA follows: TGTGCCAGCAGCTCCAACCCCTCCGGGACAGGGGGGGTCTTC.

The rearrangement uses TRBV2 and TRBJ2-2; a possible D gene is TRBD2 (5 bases). Germline-derived CDR1 and CDR2 are SNHLY and FYNNEI. Trimming cost V 3 bases and J 4 bases, with 6 bases left between them. The CDR3 has 13 amino acids. The CDR3 loop reads CASSEEATGELFF. In nucleotides, the CDR3 is TGTGCCAGCAGTGAGGAGGCCACCGGGGAGCTGTTTTTT.

As regards this clone: The sample has other DNA sequences that encode this CDR3 too. The chain has TRBV7-9 and TRBJ1-1; 8 bases are a match to TRBD1. Per germline, CDR1 SEHNR and CDR2 FQNEAQ (reference sequence). After removal of 4 bases from V and 4 bases from J, the junction contained 5 bases not matched to a gene. The CDR3 covers 14 residues. The CDR3 sequence is CASSSTGGGTEAFF. CDR3 sequence (DNA): TGTGCCAGCAGCTCCACAGGGGGGGGCACTGAAGCTTTCTTT.

The chain links TRBV28 to TRBJ2-1; D unresolved. The CDR3 runs 15 residues. V shed 1 base and J shed 4 bases, with 11 bases lying between them. Germline V CDR1 and CDR2: MDHEN, SYDVKM. In nucleotides, the CDR3 is TGTGCCAGCAGTTTATTGGCAAATACATACAATGAGCAGTTCTTC. This gives the protein CASSLLANTYNEQFF.

The rearrangement links TRBV6-5 to TRBJ1-1; 7 bases map to TRBD1. With 6 bases clipped from V and 6 bases from J, the junction kept 7 bases outside the gene matches. The CDR3 sequence is 13 residues long. The germline gives CDR1 MNHEY, CDR2 SVGAGI. DNA for the CDR3: TGTGCCAGCAGGCTCGGGACAGCGGCTGAAGCTTTCTTT. This codes for CASRLGTAAEAFF.

The J gene is TRBJ1-2, the V gene TRBV7-2, with no clear D. CDR3 length: 15 amino acids. The V gene lost 6 bases and the J gene lost 6 bases, with 20 bases spanning the gap. The germline CDR1 and CDR2 sequences are SGHTA and FQGNSA. CDR3 in amino acids: CASRPGRGISDGYTF. The CDR3 DNA reads TGTGCCAGCAGGCCCGGGCGAGGGATTAGCGATGGCTACACCTTC.

The chain recombines TRBV28 with TRBJ2-4, with 9 bases identical to TRBD2. The CDR3 totals 13 residues. Germline-derived CDR1 and CDR2 are MDHEN and SYDVKM. J gave up 8 bases and V 4 bases, and 3 bases lay outside the gene matches. CDR3 protein: CASSWTSVDIQYF. CDR3 DNA: TGTGCCAGCAGTTGGACTAGCGTCGACATTCAGTACTTC.

This clone appeared once. The chain is built from TRBV6-2 or TRBV6-3 and TRBJ2-5; D may be TRBD2 (6 bases). V lost 5 bases, J lost 5 bases, and 12 bases lay in between. The germline CDR1 and CDR2 sequences are MNHEY and SVGEGT. The CDR3 runs 13 residues. For the CDR3, the DNA is TGTGCCAGCAGTGGGGACTTCGGGGAGACCCAGTACTTC. It specifies CASSGDFGETQYF.

This chain uses TRBV10-3 with TRBJ2-7, with D perhaps TRBD1 (6 bases). This CDR3 contains 12 residues. Germline values: CDR1 ENHRY, CDR2 SYGVKD. V dropped 3 bases and J dropped 5 bases, with 8 bases sitting between them. The CDR3 sequence is CAISDRGNEQYF. CDR3 coding DNA: TGTGCCATCAGTGACAGGGGAAACGAGCAGTACTTC.

The J gene is TRBJ2-7, the V gene TRBV13, with a possible D match to TRBD1 (6 bases). Between the trimmed V and J ends, which lost 2 bases and 3 bases, there was a span of 17 bases. CDR3 length: 16 residues. CDR1 and CDR2 (germline): PRHDT, FYEKMQ (reference sequence). This chain's CDR3 is CASSLLGTGQSYEQYF. For the CDR3, the DNA is TGTGCCAGCAGCTTACTGGGTACTGGACAGAGCTACGAGCAGTACTTC.

The chain recombines TRBV7-2 with TRBJ2-2; 9 nucleotides align to TRBD1. There are 16 residues in the CDR3. Germline values: CDR1 SGHTA, CDR2 FQGNSA. The ends lost 5 bases at V and 6 bases at J; junction bases unmatched: 10. The CDR3, as DNA: TGTGCCAGCAGCCCCGATCCGGGACAGGGCTCCGGGGAGCTGTTTTTT. Its protein is CASSPDPGQGSGELFF.

J is TRBJ2-2 and V is TRBV27; perhaps TRBD1 as D (7 bases). V gave up 6 bases and J gave up 5 bases, with 13 bases separating them. This CDR3 has 14 amino acids. Germline V gives CDR1 MNHEY, CDR2 SMNVEV (reference sequence). In DNA, the CDR3 is TGTGCCAGCAGGGACTCAGGGGGGACCGGGGAGCTGTTTTTT. This sequence encodes CASRDSGGTGELFF.

The rearrangement uses TRBV20-1 and TRBJ1-2, with TRBD1 identical over 7 bases. The CDR3 runs 11 residues. The V segment lost 5 bases and the J segment 6 bases; nucleotides outside the gene matches: 3. Germline-derived CDR1 and CDR2 are DFQATT and SNEGSKA (reference sequence). CDR3 protein: CSAPRGNGYTF. The CDR3 nucleotides are TGCAGTGCTCCCAGGGGGAATGGCTACACCTTC.

The chain links TRBV5-1 to TRBJ1-6; D unclear. This CDR3 has 15 residues. Germline V gene sequence: CDR1 SGHRS, CDR2 YFSETQ. V gave up 1 base and J gave up 4 bases, with 9 bases separating them. This CDR3 reads CASSLSTVYNSPLHF. CDR3 in DNA: TGCGCCAGCAGCTTGTCTACAGTTTATAATTCACCCCTCCACTTT.

This clone was counted once. CDR3 amino acids: CASSFWGLGQPQHF. CDR3 nucleotides: TGTGCCAGCAGCTTCTGGGGGCTGGGTCAGCCCCAGCATTTT. The V and J genes are TRBV5-5 and TRBJ1-5; D may be TRBD1 (6 bases). Trimming shortened V by 2 bases and J by 6 bases, and 12 bases separated the two germline ends. The CDR3 length is 14 residues. Looked up from germline, CDR1 is SGHKS and CDR2 is YYEKEE (reference sequence). Full variable domain (remainder filled in from reference TRBV5-5 and TRBJ1-5): DAGVTQSPTHLIKTRGQQVTLRCSPISGHKSVSWYQQVLGQGPQFIFQYYEKEERGRGNFPDRFSARQFPNYSSELNVNALLLGDSALYLCASSFWGLGQPQHFGDGTRLSIL.

The chain recombines TRBV6-6 with TRBJ2-7; 9 bases agree with TRBD2. Germline values: CDR1 MNHNY, CDR2 SVGAGI (reference sequence). With V trimmed by 1 base and J by 6 bases, 7 bases remained unmatched. There are 15 residues in the CDR3. The CDR3 loop is CASSYLAGVTSEQYF. The CDR3 region has the DNA TGTGCCAGCAGTTACTTAGCGGGAGTAACGTCCGAGCAGTACTTC.

Only one count was recorded for this clone. The rearrangement joins TRBV18 to TRBJ1-1, with D uncertain. The CDR3 covers 15 residues. Germline CDR1 KGHSH, CDR2 LQKENI. The V and J ends lost 2 bases and 1 base respectively, with 11 bases between them. CDR3 bases: TGTGCCAGCTCACCAGCCTCAGGTAGGAACACTGAAGCTTTCTTT. Encoded protein: CASSPASGRNTEAFF.

V usage is TRBV6-1 and J usage is TRBJ1-1, with no clear D. CDR3 length equals 12 residues. Germline V lookup: CDR1 MNHNS, CDR2 SASEGT. Trimming removed 3 bases at V and 4 bases at J, with 6 bases between. CDR3 nucleotides: TGTGCCAGCAGTGAGCCCGGCACTGAAGCTTTCTTT. Protein sequence: CASSEPGTEAFF.

This chain joins TRBV4-3 and TRBJ2-2; 7 bases map to TRBD1. With V trimmed by 4 bases and J by 1 base, 3 bases remained unmatched. Germline lookup yields CDR1 LGHNA and CDR2 YSLEER. The CDR3 runs 15 residues. The CDR3 region is CASSPGQKNTGELFF. DNA of the CDR3: TGCGCCAGCAGCCCGGGACAGAAGAACACCGGGGAGCTGTTTTTT.

This clone showed up just once. The chain combines TRBV19 with TRBJ2-2; D is possibly TRBD1 (7 bases). The V and J ends lost 1 base and 6 bases respectively, with 12 bases between them. The CDR3 covers 15 residues. Germline assignment: CDR1 LNHDA and CDR2 SQIVND (reference sequence). The chain's CDR3 is CASSIVSRGAGELFF. The CDR3 DNA is TGTGCCAGTAGTATAGTAAGCAGGGGGGCCGGGGAGCTGTTTTTT. Full variable domain (rest looked up from reference TRBV19 and TRBJ2-2): DGGITQSPKYLFRKEGQNVTLSCEQNLNHDAMYWYRQDPGQGLRLIYYSQIVNDFQKGDIAEGYSVSREKKESFPLTVTSAQKNPTAFYLCASSIVSRGAGELFFGEGSRLTVL.

V is TRBV4-3 and J is TRBJ1-5; a possible D gene is TRBD1 (5 bases). V lost 0 bases and J lost 2, with 14 bases in between. Germline CDR1 reads LGHNA; CDR2 reads YSLEER. The CDR3 runs to 17 residues. The CDR3 reads CASSQDWSRAGNQPQHF. CDR3 bases: TGCGCCAGCAGCCAAGACTGGAGCAGGGCGGGCAATCAGCCCCAGCATTTT.

V usage is TRBV7-2 and J usage is TRBJ1-1; D is undetermined. The CDR3 totals 12 residues. Germline values: CDR1 SGHTA, CDR2 FQGNSA. V was pared by 2 bases and J by 10 bases, with 11 bases between. The CDR3 spells CASSLNSGAAFF. In nucleotides, the CDR3 is TGTGCCAGCAGCTTAAATTCGGGAGCAGCTTTCTTT.